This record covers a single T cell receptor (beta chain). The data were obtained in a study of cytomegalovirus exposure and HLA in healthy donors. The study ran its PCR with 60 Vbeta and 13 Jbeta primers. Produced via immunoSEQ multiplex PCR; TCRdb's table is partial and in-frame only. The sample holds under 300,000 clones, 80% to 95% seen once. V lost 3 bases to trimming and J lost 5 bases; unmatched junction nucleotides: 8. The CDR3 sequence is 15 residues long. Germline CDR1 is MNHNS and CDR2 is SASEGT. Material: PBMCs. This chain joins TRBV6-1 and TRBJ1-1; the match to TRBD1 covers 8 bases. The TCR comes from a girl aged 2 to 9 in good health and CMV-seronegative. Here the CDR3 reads CASSDWGRGRTEAFF. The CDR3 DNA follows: TGTGCCAGCAGTGACTGGGGCAGGGGGCGGACTGAAGCTTTCTTT.